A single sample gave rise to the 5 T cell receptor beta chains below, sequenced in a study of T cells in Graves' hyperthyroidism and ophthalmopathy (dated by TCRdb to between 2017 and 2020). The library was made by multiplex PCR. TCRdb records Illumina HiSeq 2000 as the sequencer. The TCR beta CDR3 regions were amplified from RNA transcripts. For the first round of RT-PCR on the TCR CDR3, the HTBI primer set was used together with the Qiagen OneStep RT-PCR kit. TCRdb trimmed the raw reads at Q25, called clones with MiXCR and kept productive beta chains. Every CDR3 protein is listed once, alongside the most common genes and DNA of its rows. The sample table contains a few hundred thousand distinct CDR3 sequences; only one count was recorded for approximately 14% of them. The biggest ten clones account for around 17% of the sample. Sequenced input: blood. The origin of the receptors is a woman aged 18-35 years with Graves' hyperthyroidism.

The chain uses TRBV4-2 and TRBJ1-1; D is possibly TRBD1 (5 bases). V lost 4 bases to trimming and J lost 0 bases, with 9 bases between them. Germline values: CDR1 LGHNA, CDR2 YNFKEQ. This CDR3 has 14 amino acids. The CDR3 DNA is TGTGCCAGCAGCCCATCGGACATGAACACTGAAGCTTTCTTT. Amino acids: CASSPSDMNTEAFF.

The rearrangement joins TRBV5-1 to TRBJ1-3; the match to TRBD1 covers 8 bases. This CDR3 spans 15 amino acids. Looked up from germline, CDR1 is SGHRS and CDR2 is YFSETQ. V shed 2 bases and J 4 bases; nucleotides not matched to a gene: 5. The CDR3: CASSLQGTGGNTIYF. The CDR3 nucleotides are TGCGCCAGCAGCTTACAGGGGACAGGCGGAAACACCATATATTTT.

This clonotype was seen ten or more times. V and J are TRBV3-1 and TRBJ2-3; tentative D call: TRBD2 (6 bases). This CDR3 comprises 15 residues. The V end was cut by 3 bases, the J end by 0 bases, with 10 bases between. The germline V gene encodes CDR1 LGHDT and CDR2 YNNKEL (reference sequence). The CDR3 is CASSHSSASTDTQYF. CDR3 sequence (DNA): TGTGCCAGCAGCCACTCTAGCGCAAGCACAGATACGCAGTATTTT.

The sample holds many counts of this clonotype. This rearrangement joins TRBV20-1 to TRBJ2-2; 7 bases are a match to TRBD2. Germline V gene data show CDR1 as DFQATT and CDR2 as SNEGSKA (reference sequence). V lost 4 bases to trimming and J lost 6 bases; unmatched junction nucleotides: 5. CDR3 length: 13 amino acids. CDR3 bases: TGCAGTGCTATTCGACTAGCCGCCGGGGAGCTGTTTTTT. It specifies CSAIRLAAGELFF.

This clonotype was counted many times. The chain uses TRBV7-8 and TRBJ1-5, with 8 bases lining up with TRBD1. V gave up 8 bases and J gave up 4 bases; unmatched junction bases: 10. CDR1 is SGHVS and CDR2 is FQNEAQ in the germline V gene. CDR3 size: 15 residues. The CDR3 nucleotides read TGTGCCAGCCAAAAGGTCACAGGGGGGAATCAGCCCCAGCATTTT. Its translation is CASQKVTGGNQPQHF.